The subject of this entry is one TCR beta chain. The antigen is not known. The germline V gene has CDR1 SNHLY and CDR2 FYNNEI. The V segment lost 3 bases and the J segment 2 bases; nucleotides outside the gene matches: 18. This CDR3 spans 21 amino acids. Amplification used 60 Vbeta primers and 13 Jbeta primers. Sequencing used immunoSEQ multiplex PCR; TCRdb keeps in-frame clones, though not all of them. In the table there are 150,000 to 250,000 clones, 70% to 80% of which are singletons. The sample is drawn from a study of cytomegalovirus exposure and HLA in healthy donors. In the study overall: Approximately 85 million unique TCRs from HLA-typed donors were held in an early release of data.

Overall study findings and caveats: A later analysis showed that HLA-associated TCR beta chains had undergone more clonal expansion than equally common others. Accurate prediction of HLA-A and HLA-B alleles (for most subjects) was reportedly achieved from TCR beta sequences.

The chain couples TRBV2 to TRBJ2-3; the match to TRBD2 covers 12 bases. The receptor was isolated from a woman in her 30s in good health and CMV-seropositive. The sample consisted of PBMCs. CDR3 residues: CASSDLLDRGLAGEPTDTQYF. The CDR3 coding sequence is TGTGCCAGCAGTGATTTGCTGGACAGGGGACTAGCGGGCGAACCCACAGATACGCAGTATTTT. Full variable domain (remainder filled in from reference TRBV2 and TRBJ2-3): EPEVTQTPSHQVTQMGQEVILRCVPISNHLYFYWYRQILGQKVEFLVSFYNNEISEKSEIFDDQFSVERPDGSNFTLKIRSTKLEDSAMYFCASSDLLDRGLAGEPTDTQYFGPGTRLTVL.